Shown below are 12 T cell receptor beta chains from a single sample sequenced in a study of blood T cell repertoires in COVID-19. Sequencing used immunoSEQ multiplex PCR; TCRdb keeps in-frame clones, though not all of them. The table includes 250,000 or so clones, roughly 82% detected once. Sequenced: peripheral blood. Every receptor here comes from a woman in her sixties or seventies with acute or convalescent COVID-19.

J is TRBJ1-2 and V is TRBV28, with 7 bases fitting TRBD1. Germline lookup yields CDR1 MDHEN and CDR2 SYDVKM. The CDR3 is made up of 16 amino acids. V gave up 5 bases and J gave up 8 bases; unmatched junction bases: 17. The CDR3 sequence is CASSQTVQGDVGGYTF. The DNA of the CDR3 is TGTGCCAGCAGTCAAACCGTCCAGGGGGATGTTGGGGGCTACACCTTC.

The chain is built from TRBV4-1 and TRBJ2-2; D ambiguous. V dropped 1 base and J dropped 4 bases, with 7 bases sitting between them. Per germline, CDR1 MGHRA and CDR2 YSYEKL. This CDR3 is built from 14 residues. For the CDR3, the DNA is TGCGCCAGCAGCCAAGTACAGACCACCGGGGAGCTGTTTTTT. Its translation: CASSQVQTTGELFF.

This sequence joins TRBV30 and TRBJ1-3, with TRBD1 as a possible D gene (6 bases). CDR1 GTSNPN and CDR2 SVGIG come from the germline V gene (reference sequence). V lost 2 bases and J 5 bases, leaving 10 bases between the germline ends. This CDR3 is 13 amino acids long. The CDR3 coding sequence is TGTGCCTGGAGTCCTGACAGGCGAAACACCATATATTTT. It encodes CAWSPDRRNTIYF.

This clone was counted between two and nine times. The chain has TRBV2 and TRBJ1-4; the D gene is possibly TRBD1 (5 bases). V lost 7 bases and J lost 10, with 16 bases in between. Per the germline V gene, CDR1 is SNHLY and CDR2 is FYNNEI. The CDR3 length is 13 residues. Here the CDR3 DNA reads TGTGCCAGCACGGGGGGATACCTGGGAAAACTGTTTTTT. The encoded protein is CASTGGYLGKLFF.

V is TRBV7-2 and J is TRBJ1-1; TRBD1 is a possible D gene (5 bases). V was trimmed by 5 bases and J by 1 base, leaving 8 bases between them. CDR1 is SGHTA, CDR2 FQGNSA, per germline. There are 13 residues in the CDR3. The CDR3 region has the DNA TGTGCCAGCAGCACCGGACAGAACACTGAAGCTTTCTTT. It codes for CASSTGQNTEAFF.

The genes are TRBV21-1 and TRBJ2-3; TRBD1, as called in the table, went unchecked against the DNA. TRBV21-1 is noted as a pseudogene. There are 15 residues in the CDR3. CDR3 sequence: CASSKAAKKQGTQYF. For the CDR3, the DNA is TGTGCCAGCAGCAAAGCGGCAAAAAAACAGGGAACGCAGTATTTT.

This clone was seen a handful of times. The gene calls are TRBV2 and TRBJ1-1; tentatively, D is TRBD1 (6 bases). Germline assignment: CDR1 SNHLY and CDR2 FYNNEI. The CDR3 sequence is 13 residues long. V was shortened by 7 bases and J by 0 bases, with 9 bases between the two germline ends. For the CDR3, the DNA is TGTGCCAGCAAGAGGGACATGAACACTGAAGCTTTCTTT. Encoded protein: CASKRDMNTEAFF.

The genes are TRBV19 and TRBJ1-6; D remains ambiguous. V dropped 2 bases and J dropped 7 bases, with 6 bases sitting between them. This CDR3 spans 13 amino acids. In germline, CDR1 is LNHDA, CDR2 SQIVND (reference sequence). The chain's CDR3 is CASSITGNSPLHF. The CDR3 coding sequence is TGTGCCAGTAGTATAACGGGGAATTCACCCCTCCACTTT. The full variable domain, its missing parts supplied by reference TRBV19 and TRBJ1-6, is DGGITQSPKYLFRKEGQNVTLSCEQNLNHDAMYWYRQDPGQGLRLIYYSQIVNDFQKGDIAEGYSVSREKKESFPLTVTSAQKNPTAFYLCASSITGNSPLHFGNGTRLTVT.

This chain connects TRBV7-9 to TRBJ2-3; D is perhaps TRBD2 (5 bases). Trimming stripped 5 bases from V and 6 bases from J, with 12 bases between. Looked up from germline, CDR1 is SEHNR and CDR2 is FQNEAQ (reference sequence). The CDR3 extends over 13 amino acids. The CDR3 sequence: CASSPLGGDTQYF. CDR3 DNA: TGTGCCAGCAGCCCCCTCGGCGGGGATACGCAGTATTTT.

This chain connects TRBV12-3 or TRBV12-4 to TRBJ2-5; weak D call: TRBD1 (5 bases). The ends were cut back, 1 base at V and 4 bases at J, with 7 bases in the middle. CDR3 length: 13 amino acids. The CDR3 bases are TGTGCCAGCAGTTTAGGTCAGGGAGAGACCCAGTACTTC. Translation: CASSLGQGETQYF.

The rearrangement uses TRBV5-1 and TRBJ1-6, with TRBD1 identical over 9 bases. Germline V lookup: CDR1 SGHRS, CDR2 YFSETQ. CDR3 length: 17 amino acids. V was clipped by 4 bases and J by 3 bases; unmatched bases: 8. The CDR3 region is CASSERTGVFYNSPLHF. CDR3 nucleotide sequence: TGCGCCAGCAGCGAAAGGACAGGGGTCTTCTATAATTCACCCCTCCACTTT.

This sequence joins TRBV19 and TRBJ1-1; tentatively, D is TRBD1 (6 bases). V lost 3 bases to trimming and J lost 7 bases, with 18 bases between them. CDR1 is LNHDA, CDR2 SQIVND, per germline (reference sequence). The CDR3 length is 15 residues. CDR3 nucleotide sequence: TGTGCCAGTAGTATCGGGGGGGCCCTAGGGGATGAAGCTTTCTTT. Its protein is CASSIGGALGDEAFF.